This record concerns one TCR beta chain sequence. Its antigen is undetermined. The data were obtained in a study of vaccination and CD4 T cells after COVID-19. The CDR3 loop spans 14 amino acids. Germline assignment: CDR1 MNHNS and CDR2 SASEGT. V gave up 4 bases and J gave up 3 bases; unmatched junction bases: 2. Treatment given: roughly 10-day PBMC culture with coronavirus spike peptide pools or control peptides (ViraFEST assay). The Oncomine TCR Beta short-read assay was applied to DNA of cultured CD4+ T cells. TCRdb re-derived calls from the PCR reads in MiXCR, one entry per CDR3 protein. The data show about 11,000 distinct CDR3 sequences, with less than 65% seen just once and approximately 26% held by the top ten.

The chain links TRBV6-1 to TRBJ1-3; TRBD1 matches 8 bases. The sample consisted of CD4+ T cells from blood, cultured in vitro, taken before SARS-CoV-2 vaccination. The TCR sequence derives from a human donor who had recovered from COVID-19. The CDR3 loop reads CASSGGQGGNTIYF. Written as DNA, the CDR3 is TGTGCCAGCAGTGGTGGACAGGGTGGAAACACCATATATTTT.